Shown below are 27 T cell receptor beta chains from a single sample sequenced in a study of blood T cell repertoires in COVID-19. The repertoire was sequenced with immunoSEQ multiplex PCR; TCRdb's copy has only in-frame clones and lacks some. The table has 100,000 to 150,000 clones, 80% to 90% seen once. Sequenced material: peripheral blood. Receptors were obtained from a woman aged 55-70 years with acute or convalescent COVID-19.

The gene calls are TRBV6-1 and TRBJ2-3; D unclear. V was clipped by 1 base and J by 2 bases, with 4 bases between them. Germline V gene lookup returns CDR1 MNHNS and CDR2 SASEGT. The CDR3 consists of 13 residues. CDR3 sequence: CASSEGPTDTQYF. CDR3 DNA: TGTGCCAGCAGTGAAGGGCCCACAGATACGCAGTATTTT.

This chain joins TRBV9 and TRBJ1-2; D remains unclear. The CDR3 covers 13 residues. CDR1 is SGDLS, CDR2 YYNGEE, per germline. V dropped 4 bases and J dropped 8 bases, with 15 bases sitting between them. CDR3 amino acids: CASSPEYNAGYTF. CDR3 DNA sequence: TGTGCCAGCAGCCCGGAGTACAACGCCGGCTACACCTTC.

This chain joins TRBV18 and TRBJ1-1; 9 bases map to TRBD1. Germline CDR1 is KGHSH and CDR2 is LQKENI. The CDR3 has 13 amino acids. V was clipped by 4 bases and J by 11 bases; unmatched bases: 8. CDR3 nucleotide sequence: TGTGCCAGCTCACTTATAGGGGGGACAGGGGCTTTCTTT. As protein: CASSLIGGTGAFF.

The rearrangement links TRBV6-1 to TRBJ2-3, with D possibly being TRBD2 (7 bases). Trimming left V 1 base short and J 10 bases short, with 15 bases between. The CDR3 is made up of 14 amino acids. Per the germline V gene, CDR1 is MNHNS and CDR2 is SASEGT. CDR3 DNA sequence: TGTGCCAGCAGTGAAGTGGGGGCGGGGGATGCGCAGTATTTT. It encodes CASSEVGAGDAQYF.

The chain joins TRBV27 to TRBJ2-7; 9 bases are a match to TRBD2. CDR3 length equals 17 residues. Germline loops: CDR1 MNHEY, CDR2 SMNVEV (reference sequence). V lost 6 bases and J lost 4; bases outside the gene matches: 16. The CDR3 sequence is CASSPVRGRAREYEQYF. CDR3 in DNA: TGTGCCAGCAGCCCCGTGCGCGGGAGGGCCAGGGAGTACGAGCAGTACTTC.

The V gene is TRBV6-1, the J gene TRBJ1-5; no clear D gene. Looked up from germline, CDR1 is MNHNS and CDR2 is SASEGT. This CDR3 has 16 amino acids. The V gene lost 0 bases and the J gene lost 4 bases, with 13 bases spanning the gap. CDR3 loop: CASSEANSRGNQPQHF. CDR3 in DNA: TGTGCCAGCAGTGAAGCGAATTCCCGAGGGAATCAGCCCCAGCATTTT.

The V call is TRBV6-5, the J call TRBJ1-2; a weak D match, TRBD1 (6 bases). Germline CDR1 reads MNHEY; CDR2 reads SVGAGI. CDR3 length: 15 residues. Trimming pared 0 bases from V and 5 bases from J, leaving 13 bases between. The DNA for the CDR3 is TGTGCCAGCAGTTACTCGACCCGGGGGGCTTATGGCTACACCTTC. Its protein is CASSYSTRGAYGYTF.

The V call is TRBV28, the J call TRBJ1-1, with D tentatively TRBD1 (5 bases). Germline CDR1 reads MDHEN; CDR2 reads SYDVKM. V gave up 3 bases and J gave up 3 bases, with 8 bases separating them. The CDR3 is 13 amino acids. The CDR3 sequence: CASSFPGYTEAFF. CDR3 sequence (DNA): TGTGCCAGCAGTTTTCCAGGGTACACTGAAGCTTTCTTT.

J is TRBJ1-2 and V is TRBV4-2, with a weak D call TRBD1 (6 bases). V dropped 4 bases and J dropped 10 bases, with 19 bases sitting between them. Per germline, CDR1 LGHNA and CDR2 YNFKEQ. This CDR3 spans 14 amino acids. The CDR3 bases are TGTGCCAGCAGCCCTCCGACAGGCCCAAGCGACTACACCTTC. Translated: CASSPPTGPSDYTF.

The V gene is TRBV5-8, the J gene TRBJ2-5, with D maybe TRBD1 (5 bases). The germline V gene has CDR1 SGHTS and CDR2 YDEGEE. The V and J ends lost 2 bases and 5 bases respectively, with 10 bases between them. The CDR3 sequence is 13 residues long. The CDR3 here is CASSLSGHETQYF. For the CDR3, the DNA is TGTGCCAGCAGCTTATCAGGACACGAGACCCAGTACTTC.

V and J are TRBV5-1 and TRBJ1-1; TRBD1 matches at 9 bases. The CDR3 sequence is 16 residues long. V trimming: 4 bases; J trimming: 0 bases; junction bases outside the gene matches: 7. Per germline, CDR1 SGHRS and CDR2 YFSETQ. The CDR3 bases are TGCGCCAGCAGCCCCGGACAGGGGATCATGAACACTGAAGCTTTCTTT. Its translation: CASSPGQGIMNTEAFF.

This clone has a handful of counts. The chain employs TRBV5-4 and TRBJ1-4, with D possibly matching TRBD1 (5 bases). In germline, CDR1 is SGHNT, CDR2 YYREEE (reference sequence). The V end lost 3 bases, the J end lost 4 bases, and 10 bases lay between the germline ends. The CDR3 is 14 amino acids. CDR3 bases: TGTGCCAGCAGCTCTGGACACCTTAATGAAAAACTGTTTTTT. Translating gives CASSSGHLNEKLFF.

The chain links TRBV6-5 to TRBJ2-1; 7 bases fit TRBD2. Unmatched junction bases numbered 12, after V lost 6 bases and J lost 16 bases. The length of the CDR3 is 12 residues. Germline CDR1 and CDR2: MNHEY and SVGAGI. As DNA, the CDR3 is TGTGCCAGCAGCCCCGGCGGGGGAGGCGTCTTCTTC. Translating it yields CASSPGGGGVFF.

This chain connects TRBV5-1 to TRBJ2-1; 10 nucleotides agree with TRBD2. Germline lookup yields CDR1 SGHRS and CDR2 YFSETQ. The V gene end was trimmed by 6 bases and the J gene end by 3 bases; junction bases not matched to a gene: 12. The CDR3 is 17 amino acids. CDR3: CASKREGESRVYNEQFF. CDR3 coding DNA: TGCGCCAGCAAGCGGGAGGGCGAGAGTAGGGTCTACAATGAGCAGTTCTTC.

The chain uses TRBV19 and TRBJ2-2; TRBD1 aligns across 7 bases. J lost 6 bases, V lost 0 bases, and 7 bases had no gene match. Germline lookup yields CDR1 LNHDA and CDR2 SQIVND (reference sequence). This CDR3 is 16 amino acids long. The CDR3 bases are TGTGCCAGTAGTATAGAACATCTCCAGGGGGCCGGGGAGCTGTTTTTT. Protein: CASSIEHLQGAGELFF.

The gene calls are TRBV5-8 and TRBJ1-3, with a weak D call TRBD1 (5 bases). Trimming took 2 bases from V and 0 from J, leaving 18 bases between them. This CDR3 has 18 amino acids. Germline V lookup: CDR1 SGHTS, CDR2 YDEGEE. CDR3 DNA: TGTGCCAGCAGCTTTGGAGCCACTCAGGGCTTCTCTGGAAACACCATATATTTT. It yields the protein CASSFGATQGFSGNTIYF.

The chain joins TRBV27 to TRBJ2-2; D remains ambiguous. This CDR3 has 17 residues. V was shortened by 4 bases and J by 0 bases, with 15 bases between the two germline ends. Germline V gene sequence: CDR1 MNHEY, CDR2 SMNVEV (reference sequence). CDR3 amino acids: CASSSSWSTANTGELFF. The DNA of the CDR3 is TGTGCCAGCAGTTCCTCTTGGAGTACTGCGAACACCGGGGAGCTGTTTTTT.

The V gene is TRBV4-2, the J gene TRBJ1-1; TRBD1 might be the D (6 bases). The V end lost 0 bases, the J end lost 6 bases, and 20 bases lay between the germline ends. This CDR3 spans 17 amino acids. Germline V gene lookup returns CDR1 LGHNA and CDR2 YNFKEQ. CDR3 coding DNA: TGTGCCAGCAGCCAAGATCTTCCCAGGGGCCCTGGGTCTGAAGCTTTCTTT. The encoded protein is CASSQDLPRGPGSEAFF.

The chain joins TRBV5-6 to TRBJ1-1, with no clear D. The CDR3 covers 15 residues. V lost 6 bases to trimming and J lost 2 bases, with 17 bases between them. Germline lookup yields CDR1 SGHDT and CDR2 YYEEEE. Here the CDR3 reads CASTSNGEVNTEAFF. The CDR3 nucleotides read TGTGCCAGCACCTCAAATGGGGAGGTAAACACTGAAGCTTTCTTT.

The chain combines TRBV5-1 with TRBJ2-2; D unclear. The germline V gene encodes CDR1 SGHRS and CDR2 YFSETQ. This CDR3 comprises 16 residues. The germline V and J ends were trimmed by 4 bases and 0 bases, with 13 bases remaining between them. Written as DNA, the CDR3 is TGCGCCAGCAGCCCCCATGAACGCGCGAACACCGGGGAGCTGTTTTTT. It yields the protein CASSPHERANTGELFF.

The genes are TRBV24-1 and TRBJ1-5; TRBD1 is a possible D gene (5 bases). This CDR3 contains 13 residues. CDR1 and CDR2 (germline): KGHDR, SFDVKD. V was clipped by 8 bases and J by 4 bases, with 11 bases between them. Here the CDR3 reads CATTPGDNQPQHF. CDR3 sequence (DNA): TGTGCCACCACCCCGGGGGATAATCAGCCCCAGCATTTT.

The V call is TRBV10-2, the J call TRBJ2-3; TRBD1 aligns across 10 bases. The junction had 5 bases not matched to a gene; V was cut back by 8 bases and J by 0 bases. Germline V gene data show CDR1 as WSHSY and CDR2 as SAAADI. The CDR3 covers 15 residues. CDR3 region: CASRDRGLSTDTQYF. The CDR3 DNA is TGCGCCAGCCGGGACAGGGGCCTTAGCACAGATACGCAGTATTTT.

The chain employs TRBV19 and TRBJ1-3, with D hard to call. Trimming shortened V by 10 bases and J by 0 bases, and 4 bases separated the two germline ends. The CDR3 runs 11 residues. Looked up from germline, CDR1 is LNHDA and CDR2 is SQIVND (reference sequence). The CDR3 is CATFSGNTIYF. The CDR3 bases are TGTGCCACCTTCTCTGGAAACACCATATATTTT.

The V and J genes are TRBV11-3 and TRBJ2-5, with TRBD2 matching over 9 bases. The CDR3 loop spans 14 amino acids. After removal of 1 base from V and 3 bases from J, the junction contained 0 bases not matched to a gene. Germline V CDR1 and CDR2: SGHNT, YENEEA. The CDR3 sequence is CASSLGLAEETQYF. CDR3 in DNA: TGTGCCAGCAGCTTAGGACTAGCGGAAGAGACCCAGTACTTC.

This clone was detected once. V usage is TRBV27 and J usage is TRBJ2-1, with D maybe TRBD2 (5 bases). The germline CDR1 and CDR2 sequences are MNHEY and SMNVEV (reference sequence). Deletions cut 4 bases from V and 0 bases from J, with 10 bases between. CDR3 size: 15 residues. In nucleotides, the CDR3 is TGTGCCAGCAGTTATACTAGTAGCTCCTACAATGAGCAGTTCTTC. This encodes CASSYTSSSYNEQFF.

The CDR3 region has the DNA TGCAGTGCTAGTCCCCCACAGGGGTTGACCGGGGAGCTGTTTTTT. Residues: CSASPPQGLTGELFF. V usage is TRBV20-1 and J usage is TRBJ2-2; 7 bases are shared with TRBD1. Germline V CDR1 and CDR2: DFQATT, SNEGSKA (reference sequence). The V segment lost 3 bases and the J segment 5 bases; nucleotides outside the gene matches: 9. CDR3 length: 15 residues.

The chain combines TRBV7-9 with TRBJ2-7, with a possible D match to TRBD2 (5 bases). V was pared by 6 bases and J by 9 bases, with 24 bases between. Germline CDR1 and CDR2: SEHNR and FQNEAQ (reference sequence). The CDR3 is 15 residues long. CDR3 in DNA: TGTGCCAGCAGTGCCTCGGGGAGCCCCGTCTCAGGGCAGTACTTC. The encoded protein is CASSASGSPVSGQYF.